This T cell receptor beta chain was recorded in a study of CD8 T cells in Susac syndrome (dated by TCRdb to the late 2010s). With respect to the entire study: Repertoire sequencing was used to test whether CD8+ T cell activation and differentiation in Susac syndrome was antigen driven. CD8+ T cell repertoire clonality was compared between about a dozen healthy donors, some 14 Susac syndrome patients and around 16 multiple sclerosis patients. What the authors observed across the whole study: The number of individuals in the TCR sequencing and HLA analysis was recognized as being relatively small.

RNA was extracted using the RNeasy kit, and roughly 0.5 to 1 microgram was reverse transcribed with random hexamers. The immunoSEQ multiplex PCR assay, which covers 54 Vbeta and 13 Jbeta segments, was used to amplify TCR beta CDR3 regions. PCR amplification bias was corrected by using a synthetic template baseline for primer optimization and computational correction. The published analysis was carried out like this. Only productive sequences were kept, with reads annotated to V, D and J genes according to IMGT and analyzed in immunoSEQ Analyzer. To calculate clonality, Shannon entropy was normalized by log2 of the number of productive unique sequences and then subtracted from one. For each patient and control, public and private clones were evaluated among the 100 most prevalent clones. Clones were defined as Susac-specific when absent from the healthy and MS cohorts, from about 970 published viral clones and from other ImmuneACCESS disease sequences. TCRdb itself trimmed the public reads at Q25 with fastp, ran MiXCR and retained productive beta chains. Rows are unified per CDR3 protein, each entry keeping the most common DNA and genes. Here the V and J calls rest on TCRdb's processing, not on the authors' analysis. Counted in this sample were fewer than 65,000 distinct CDR3 sequences; approximately 90% of them appeared once. The ten largest clones add up to roughly 0.2% of the sample.

According to the germline V gene, CDR1 reads MDHEN and CDR2 reads SYDVKM. The CDR3 sequence holds 16 residues, the cysteine and phenylalanine included. The kept DNA is CDR3 alone, 48 bases in frame from the first base. V trim: 1 base; J trim: 2 bases; unmatched bases: 3. Peripheral blood CD8+ and CD4+ T cells from healthy donors, Susac syndrome patients and multiple sclerosis patients were profiled by high-throughput TCR beta sequencing. Healthy donors were included as age- and sex-matched controls. Bulk CD8+ and CD4+ T cells were purified by magnetic negative isolation, whereas CD8+ TEMRA cells were enriched by FACS. Blood was drawn into EDTA tubes, processed within 24 hours, and PBMCs were isolated by density gradient centrifugation. PBMCs destined for TCR sequencing were cryopreserved in liquid nitrogen and later thawed in a 37 °C water bath. Purity of sorted or isolated CD4+, CD8+ and CD8+ TEMRA cells was at least 90%.

Remarks on this clonotype: Its antigen target is currently unknown. No base quality information exists; no much larger clone differs at one position.

The specimen was CD8+ T cells from PBMCs. This sequence uses TRBV28 and TRBJ2-3, with 10 central nucleotides matching TRBD2. The TCR was taken from a human donor in good health. DNA sequence: TGTGCCAGCAGTTTATATAGCGGGGGGAACACAGATACGCAGTATTTT. This is translated as CASSLYSGGNTDTQYF.